What follows are 6 T cell receptor beta chains derived from one specimen sequenced in a study of T cells after yellow fever vaccination. TCRdb recomputed calls from the 5' RACE reads with MiXCR, one row per CDR3 protein. The table has about 350,000 distinct CDR3 sequences, less than 9.5% seen once; the top ten hold roughly 18%. The sample consisted of PBMCs, taken about 49 days after the first yellow fever vaccination. These TCRs come from a man aged 18-30 years who received the YFV17D yellow fever vaccine.

Many counts were recorded for this clonotype. This chain joins TRBV15 and TRBJ2-1; the D gene could be TRBD1 or TRBD2 (5 bases each). The germline V gene has CDR1 LNHNV and CDR2 YYDKDF (reference sequence). This CDR3 comprises 14 residues. V lost 11 bases, J lost 8 bases, and 22 bases lay in between. The CDR3 region has the DNA TGTGCCTCTGCTTTCGGGGCGGTAAGTGATGAGCAGTTCTTC. It codes for CASAFGAVSDEQFF.

This rearrangement joins TRBV7-9 to TRBJ1-2; D may be TRBD1 (5 bases). Trimming left V 0 bases short and J 7 bases short, with 12 bases between. The CDR3 totals 14 residues. The germline V gene encodes CDR1 SEHNR and CDR2 FQNEAQ (reference sequence). The CDR3 coding sequence is TGTGCCAGCAGCTTAGCGGGGGAACGAGGTGGCTACACCTTC. Its protein is CASSLAGERGGYTF.

V and J are TRBV20-1 and TRBJ2-5; TRBD2 agrees at 9 bases. The CDR3 is made up of 13 amino acids. CDR1 and CDR2 (germline): DFQATT, SNEGSKA (reference sequence). V lost 5 bases, J lost 2 bases, and 3 bases stayed unmatched. The CDR3 region has the DNA TGCAGTGCTCATAGCGGGGGTCAAGAGACCCAGTACTTC. It translates to CSAHSGGQETQYF.

The chain combines TRBV11-1 with TRBJ2-1; 8 bases are a match to TRBD2. The CDR3 runs to 17 residues. The junction had 6 bases not matched to a gene; V was cut back by 0 bases and J by 2 bases. Germline CDR1 is SGHAT and CDR2 is FQDESV (reference sequence). In DNA form, the CDR3 reads TGTGCCAGCAGCTTAGCCGAAAATAGCGGGGCCTACAATGAGCAGTTCTTC. Its protein product is CASSLAENSGAYNEQFF. Looking up the rest from reference TRBV11-1 and TRBJ2-1 gives the full variable domain: EAEVAQSPRYKITEKSQAVAFWCDPISGHATLYWYRQILGQGPELLVQFQDESVVDDSQLPKDRFSAERLKGVDSTLKIQPAELGDSAMYLCASSLAENSGAYNEQFFGPGTRLTVL.

The chain couples TRBV20-1 to TRBJ1-2; D may be TRBD1 (5 bases). Germline V gene sequence: CDR1 DFQATT, CDR2 SNEGSKA (reference sequence). V was cut by 6 bases and J by 1 base, with 15 bases left in between. This CDR3 contains 14 residues. The CDR3 DNA follows: TGCAGTGCATTGTGGGGGACCGATAACTATGGCTACACCTTC. Its protein is CSALWGTDNYGYTF.

This sequence joins TRBV6-6 and TRBJ2-2; the D gene is possibly TRBD1 (6 bases). Germline V lookup: CDR1 MNHNY, CDR2 SVGAGI (reference sequence). Trimming removed 8 bases at V and 0 bases at J, with 7 bases between. The CDR3 is 13 residues long. The DNA for the CDR3 is TGTGCCAGCTACAGGGCGAACACCGGGGAGCTGTTTTTT. It translates to CASYRANTGELFF.